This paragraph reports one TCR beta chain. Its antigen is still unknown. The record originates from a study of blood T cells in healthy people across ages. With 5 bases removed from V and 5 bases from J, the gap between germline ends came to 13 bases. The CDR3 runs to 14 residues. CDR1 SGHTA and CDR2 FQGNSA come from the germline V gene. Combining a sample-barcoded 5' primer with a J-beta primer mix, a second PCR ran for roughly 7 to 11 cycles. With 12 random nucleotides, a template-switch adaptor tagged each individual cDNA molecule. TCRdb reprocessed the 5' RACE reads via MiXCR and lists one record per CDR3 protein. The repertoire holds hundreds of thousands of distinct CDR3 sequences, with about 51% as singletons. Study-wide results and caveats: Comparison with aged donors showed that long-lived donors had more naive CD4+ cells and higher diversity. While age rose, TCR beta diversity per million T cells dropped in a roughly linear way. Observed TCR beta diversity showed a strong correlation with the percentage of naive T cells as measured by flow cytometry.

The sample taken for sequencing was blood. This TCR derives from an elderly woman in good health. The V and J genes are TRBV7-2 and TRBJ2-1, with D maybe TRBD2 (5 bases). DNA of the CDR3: TGTGCCAGCAGCAGGGTGCTAGCCAACAATGAGCAGTTCTTC. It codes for CASSRVLANNEQFF.